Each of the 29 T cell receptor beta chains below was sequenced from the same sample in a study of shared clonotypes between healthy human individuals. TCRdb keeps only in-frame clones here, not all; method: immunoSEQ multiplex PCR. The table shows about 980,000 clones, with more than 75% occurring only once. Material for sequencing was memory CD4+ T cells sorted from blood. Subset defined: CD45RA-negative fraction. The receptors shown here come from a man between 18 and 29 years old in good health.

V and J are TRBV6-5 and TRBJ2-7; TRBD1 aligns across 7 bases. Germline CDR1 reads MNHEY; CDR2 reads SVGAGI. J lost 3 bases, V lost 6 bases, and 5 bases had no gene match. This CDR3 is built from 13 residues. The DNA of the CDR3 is TGTGCCAGCAGACAGGGGATAAGCTACGAGCAGTACTTC. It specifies CASRQGISYEQYF.

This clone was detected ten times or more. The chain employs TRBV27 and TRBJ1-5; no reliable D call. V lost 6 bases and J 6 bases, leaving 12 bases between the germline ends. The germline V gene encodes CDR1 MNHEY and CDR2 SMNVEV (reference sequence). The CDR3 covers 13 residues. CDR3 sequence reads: CASRAYTGQPQHF. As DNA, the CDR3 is TGTGCCAGCAGGGCCTACACGGGTCAGCCCCAGCATTTT.

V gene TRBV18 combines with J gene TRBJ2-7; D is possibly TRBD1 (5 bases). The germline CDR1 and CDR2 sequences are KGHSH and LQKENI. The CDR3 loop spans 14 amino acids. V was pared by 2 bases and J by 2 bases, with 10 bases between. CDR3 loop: CASSPVLGAYEQYF. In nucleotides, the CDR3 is TGTGCCAGCTCACCAGTGCTAGGGGCCTACGAGCAGTACTTC.

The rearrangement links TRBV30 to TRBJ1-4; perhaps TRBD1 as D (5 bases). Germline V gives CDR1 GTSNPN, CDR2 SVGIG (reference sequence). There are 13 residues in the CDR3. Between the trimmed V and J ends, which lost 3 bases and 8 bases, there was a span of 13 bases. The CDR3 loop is CAWSAGGVEKLFF. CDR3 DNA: TGTGCCTGGAGCGCCGGGGGTGTGGAAAAACTGTTTTTT.

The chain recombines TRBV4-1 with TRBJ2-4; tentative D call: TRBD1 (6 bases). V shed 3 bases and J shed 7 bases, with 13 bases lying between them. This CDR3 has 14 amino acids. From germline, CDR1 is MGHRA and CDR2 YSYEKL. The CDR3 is CASSQDPQGNIQYF. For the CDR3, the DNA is TGCGCCAGCAGCCAGGACCCCCAGGGGAACATTCAGTACTTC.

The CDR3 region has the DNA TGTGCCATCAGTGAACGGTACACTGAAGCTTTCTTT. It is translated as CAISERYTEAFF. The chain combines TRBV10-3 with TRBJ1-1, with unresolved D. This CDR3 has 12 residues. V lost 3 bases and J 3 bases, leaving 5 bases between the germline ends. Per germline, CDR1 ENHRY and CDR2 SYGVKD.

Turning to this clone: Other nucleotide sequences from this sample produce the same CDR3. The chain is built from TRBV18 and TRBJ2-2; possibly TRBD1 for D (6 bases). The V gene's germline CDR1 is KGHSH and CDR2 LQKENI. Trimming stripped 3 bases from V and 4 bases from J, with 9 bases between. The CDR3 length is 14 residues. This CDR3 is CASSPRGGTGELFF. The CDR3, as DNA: TGTGCCAGCTCACCCCGAGGGGGCACCGGGGAGCTGTTTTTT.

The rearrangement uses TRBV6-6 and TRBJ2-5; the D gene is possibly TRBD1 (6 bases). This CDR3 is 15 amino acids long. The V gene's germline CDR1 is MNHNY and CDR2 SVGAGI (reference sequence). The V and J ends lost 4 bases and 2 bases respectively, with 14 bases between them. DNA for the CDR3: TGTGCCAGCAGTTCCGATGGGGACATTCAAGAGACCCAGTACTTC. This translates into CASSSDGDIQETQYF.

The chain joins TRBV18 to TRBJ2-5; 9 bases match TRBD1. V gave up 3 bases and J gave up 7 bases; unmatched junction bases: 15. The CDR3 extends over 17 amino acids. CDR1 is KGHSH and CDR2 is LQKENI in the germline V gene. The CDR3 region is CASSPAEVGQGGVTQYF. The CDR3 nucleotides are TGTGCCAGCTCACCCGCCGAAGTGGGACAGGGTGGAGTGACCCAGTACTTC.

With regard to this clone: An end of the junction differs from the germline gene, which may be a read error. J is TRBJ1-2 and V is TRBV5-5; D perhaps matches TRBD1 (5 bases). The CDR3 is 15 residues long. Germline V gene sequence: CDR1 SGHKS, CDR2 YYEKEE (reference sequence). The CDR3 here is CASSQDPWDNYGYTF. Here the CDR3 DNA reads TGCGCCAGCAGCCAAGACCCCTGGGACAACTATGGCTACACCTTC.

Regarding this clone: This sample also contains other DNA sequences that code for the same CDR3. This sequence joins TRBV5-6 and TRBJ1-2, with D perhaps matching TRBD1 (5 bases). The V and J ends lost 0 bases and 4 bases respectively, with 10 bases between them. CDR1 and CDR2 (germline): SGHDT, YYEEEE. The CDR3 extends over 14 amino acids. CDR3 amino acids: CASSLGGGGYGYTF. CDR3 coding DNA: TGTGCCAGCAGCTTGGGTGGGGGTGGCTATGGCTACACCTTC.

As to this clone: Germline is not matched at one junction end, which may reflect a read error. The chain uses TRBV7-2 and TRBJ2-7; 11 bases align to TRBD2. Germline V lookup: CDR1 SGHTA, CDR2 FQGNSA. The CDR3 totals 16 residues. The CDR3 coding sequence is TGTGCCAGCACCTTAAGACTAGCGGGGCTCACCTACGAGCAGTACTTC. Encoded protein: CASTLRLAGLTYEQYF.

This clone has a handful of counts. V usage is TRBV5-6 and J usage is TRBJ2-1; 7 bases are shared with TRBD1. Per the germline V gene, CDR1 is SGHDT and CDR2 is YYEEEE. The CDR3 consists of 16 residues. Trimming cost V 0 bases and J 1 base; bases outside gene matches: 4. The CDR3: CASSLVGTDSYNEQFF. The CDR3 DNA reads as TGTGCCAGCAGCTTGGTCGGGACAGATTCCTACAATGAGCAGTTCTTC.

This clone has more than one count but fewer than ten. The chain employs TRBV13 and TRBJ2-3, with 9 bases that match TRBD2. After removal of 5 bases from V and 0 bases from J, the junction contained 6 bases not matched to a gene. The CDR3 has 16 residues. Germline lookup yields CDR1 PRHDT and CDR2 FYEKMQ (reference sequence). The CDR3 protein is CASSPGLAVSTDTQYF. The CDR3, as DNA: TGTGCCAGCAGCCCGGGACTAGCAGTTAGCACAGATACGCAGTATTTT.

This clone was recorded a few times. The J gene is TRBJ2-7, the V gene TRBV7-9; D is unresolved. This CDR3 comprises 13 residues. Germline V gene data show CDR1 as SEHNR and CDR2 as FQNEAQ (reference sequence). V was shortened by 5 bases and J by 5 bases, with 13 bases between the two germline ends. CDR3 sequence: CASSRVNDHEQYF. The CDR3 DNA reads TGTGCCAGCAGCAGGGTTAACGACCACGAGCAGTACTTC.

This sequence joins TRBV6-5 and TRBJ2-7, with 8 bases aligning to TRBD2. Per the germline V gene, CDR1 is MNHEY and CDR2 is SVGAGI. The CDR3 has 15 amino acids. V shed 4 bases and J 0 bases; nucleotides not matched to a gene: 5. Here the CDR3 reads CASSSRSGGSYEQYF. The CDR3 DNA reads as TGTGCCAGCAGTTCTCGAAGCGGGGGCTCCTACGAGCAGTACTTC.

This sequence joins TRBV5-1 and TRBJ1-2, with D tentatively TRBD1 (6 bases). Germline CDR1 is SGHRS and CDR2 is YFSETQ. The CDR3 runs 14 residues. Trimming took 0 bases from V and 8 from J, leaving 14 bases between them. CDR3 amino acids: CASSLALQGGGYTF. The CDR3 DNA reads TGCGCCAGCAGCTTGGCCCTACAGGGTGGGGGCTACACCTTC.

CDR3 sequence (DNA): TGTGCCAGCAGCTTATTTGGAGGGGGCAACTATGGCTACACCTTC. This codes for CASSLFGGGNYGYTF. The chain joins TRBV7-8 to TRBJ1-2, with 7 bases aligning to TRBD1. The CDR3 is 15 residues long. Germline trimming cut 2 bases from V and 2 bases from J; bases unmatched to any gene: 5. The germline V gene encodes CDR1 SGHVS and CDR2 FQNEAQ.

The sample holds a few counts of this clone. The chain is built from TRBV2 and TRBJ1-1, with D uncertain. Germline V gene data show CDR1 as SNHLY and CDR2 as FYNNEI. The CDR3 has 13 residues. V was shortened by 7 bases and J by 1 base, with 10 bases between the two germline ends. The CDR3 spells CASKSDGNTEAFF. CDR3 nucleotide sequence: TGTGCCAGCAAATCCGACGGGAACACTGAAGCTTTCTTT.

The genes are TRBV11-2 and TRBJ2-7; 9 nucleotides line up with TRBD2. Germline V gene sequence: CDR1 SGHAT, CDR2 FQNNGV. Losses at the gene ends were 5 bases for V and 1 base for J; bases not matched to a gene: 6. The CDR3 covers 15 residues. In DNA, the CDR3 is TGTGCCAGCAGCCCGAGCGGGGGGCCTTCCTACGAGCAGTACTTC. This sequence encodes CASSPSGGPSYEQYF.

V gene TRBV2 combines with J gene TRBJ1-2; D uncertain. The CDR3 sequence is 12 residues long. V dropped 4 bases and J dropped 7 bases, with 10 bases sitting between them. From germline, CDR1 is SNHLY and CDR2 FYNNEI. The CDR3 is CASSATALGYTF. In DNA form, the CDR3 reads TGTGCCAGCAGTGCGACCGCCCTTGGCTACACCTTC.

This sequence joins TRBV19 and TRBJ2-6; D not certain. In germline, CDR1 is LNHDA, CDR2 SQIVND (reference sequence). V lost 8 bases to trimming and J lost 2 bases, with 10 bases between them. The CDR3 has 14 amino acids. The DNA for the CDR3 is TGTGCCAGTCATTTAGGTCCTGGGGCCAACGTCCTGACTTTC. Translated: CASHLGPGANVLTF.

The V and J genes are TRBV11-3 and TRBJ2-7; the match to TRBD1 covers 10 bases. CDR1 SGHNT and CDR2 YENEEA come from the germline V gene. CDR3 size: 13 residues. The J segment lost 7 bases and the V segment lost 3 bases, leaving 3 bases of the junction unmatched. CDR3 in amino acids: CASSFDRGHEQYF. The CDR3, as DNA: TGTGCCAGCAGCTTCGACAGGGGGCATGAGCAGTACTTC.

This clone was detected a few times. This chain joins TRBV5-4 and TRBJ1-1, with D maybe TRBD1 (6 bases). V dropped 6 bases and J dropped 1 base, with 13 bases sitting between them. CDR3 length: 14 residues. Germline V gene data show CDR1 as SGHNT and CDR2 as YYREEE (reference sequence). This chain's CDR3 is CASTRTQGNTEAFF. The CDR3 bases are TGTGCCAGCACCCGTACACAGGGGAACACTGAAGCTTTCTTT.

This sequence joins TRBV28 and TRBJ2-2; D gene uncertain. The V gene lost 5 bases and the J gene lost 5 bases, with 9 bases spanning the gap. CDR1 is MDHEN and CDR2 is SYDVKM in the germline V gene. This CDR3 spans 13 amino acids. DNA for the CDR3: TGTGCCAGCAGTCAGATTTGGACCGGGGAGCTGTTTTTT. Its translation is CASSQIWTGELFF.

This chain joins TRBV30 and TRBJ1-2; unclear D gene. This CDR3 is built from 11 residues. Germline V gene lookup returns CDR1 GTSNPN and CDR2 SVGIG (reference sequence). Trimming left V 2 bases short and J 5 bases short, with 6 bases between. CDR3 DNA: TGTGCCTGGAGTCTTAATTATGGCTACACCTTC. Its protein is CAWSLNYGYTF.

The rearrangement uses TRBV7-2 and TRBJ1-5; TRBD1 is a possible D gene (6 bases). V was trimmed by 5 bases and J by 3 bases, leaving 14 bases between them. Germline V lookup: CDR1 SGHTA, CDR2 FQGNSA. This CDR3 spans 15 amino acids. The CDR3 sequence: CASSVSTGSNQPQHF. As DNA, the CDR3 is TGTGCCAGCAGCGTCTCGACAGGTTCCAATCAGCCCCAGCATTTT.

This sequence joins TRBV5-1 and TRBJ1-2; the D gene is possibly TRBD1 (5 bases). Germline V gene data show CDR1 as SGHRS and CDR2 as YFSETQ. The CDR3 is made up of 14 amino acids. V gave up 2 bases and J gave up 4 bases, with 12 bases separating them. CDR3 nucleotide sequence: TGCGCCAGCAGCTTATCGACAGACTCCTATGGCTACACCTTC. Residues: CASSLSTDSYGYTF.

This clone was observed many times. CDR3 nucleotides: TGTGCCTGGATCCCGGGCAGTCAGCTGAACACTGAAGCTTTCTTT. Amino acids: CAWIPGSQLNTEAFF. The V and J genes are TRBV30 and TRBJ1-1, with D uncertain. The CDR3 loop spans 15 amino acids. Trimming shortened V by 4 bases and J by 0 bases, and 15 bases separated the two germline ends. CDR1 and CDR2 (germline): GTSNPN, SVGIG (reference sequence).